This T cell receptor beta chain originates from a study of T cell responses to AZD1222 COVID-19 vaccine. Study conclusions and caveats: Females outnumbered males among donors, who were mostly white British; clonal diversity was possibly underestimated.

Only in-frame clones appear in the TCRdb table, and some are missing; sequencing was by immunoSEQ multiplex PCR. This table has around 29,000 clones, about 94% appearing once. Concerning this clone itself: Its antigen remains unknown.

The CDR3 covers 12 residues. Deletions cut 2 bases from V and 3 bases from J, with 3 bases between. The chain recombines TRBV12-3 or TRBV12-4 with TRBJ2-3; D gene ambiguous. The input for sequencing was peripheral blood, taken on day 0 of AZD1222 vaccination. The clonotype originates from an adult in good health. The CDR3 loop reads CASSLRTDTQYF. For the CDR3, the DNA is TGTGCCAGCAGTTTAAGGACAGATACGCAGTATTTT.